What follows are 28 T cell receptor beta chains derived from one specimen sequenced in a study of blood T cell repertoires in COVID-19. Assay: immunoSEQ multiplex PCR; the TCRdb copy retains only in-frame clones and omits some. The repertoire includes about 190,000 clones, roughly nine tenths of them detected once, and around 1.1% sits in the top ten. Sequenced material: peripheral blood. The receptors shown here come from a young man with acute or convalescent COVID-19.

The DNA for the CDR3 is TGTGCCAGCAGCTTAAACGTCGGGTGGGAAGAGACCCAGTACTTC. Its protein is CASSLNVGWEETQYF. The chain joins TRBV7-6 to TRBJ2-5; no firm D call. The CDR3 has 15 amino acids. Trimming removed 2 bases from V and 3 bases from J, with 13 bases in between. The germline gives CDR1 SGHVS, CDR2 FNYEAQ.

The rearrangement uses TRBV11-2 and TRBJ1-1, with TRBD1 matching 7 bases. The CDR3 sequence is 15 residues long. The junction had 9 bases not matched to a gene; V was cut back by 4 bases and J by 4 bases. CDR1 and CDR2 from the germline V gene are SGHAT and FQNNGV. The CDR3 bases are TGTGCCAGCAGCTCTGGACAGGTTGGTGGCACTGAAGCTTTCTTT. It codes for CASSSGQVGGTEAFF.

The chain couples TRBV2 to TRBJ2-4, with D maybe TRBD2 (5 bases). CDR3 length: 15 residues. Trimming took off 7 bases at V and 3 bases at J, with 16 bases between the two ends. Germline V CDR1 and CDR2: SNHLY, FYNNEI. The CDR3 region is CASTSGFVGKNIQYF. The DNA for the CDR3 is TGTGCCAGCACATCGGGGTTTGTCGGCAAAAACATTCAGTACTTC.

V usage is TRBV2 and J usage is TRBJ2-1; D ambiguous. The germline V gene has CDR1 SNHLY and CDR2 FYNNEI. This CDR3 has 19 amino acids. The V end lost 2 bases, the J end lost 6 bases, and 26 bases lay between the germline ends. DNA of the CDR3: TGTGCCAGCAGTGAAAGGCTAACGACTTTTGGATCCCCCACCAATGAGCAGTTCTTC. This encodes CASSERLTTFGSPTNEQFF. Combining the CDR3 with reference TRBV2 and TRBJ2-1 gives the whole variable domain EPEVTQTPSHQVTQMGQEVILRCVPISNHLYFYWYRQILGQKVEFLVSFYNNEISEKSEIFDDQFSVERPDGSNFTLKIRSTKLEDSAMYFCASSERLTTFGSPTNEQFFGPGTRLTVL.

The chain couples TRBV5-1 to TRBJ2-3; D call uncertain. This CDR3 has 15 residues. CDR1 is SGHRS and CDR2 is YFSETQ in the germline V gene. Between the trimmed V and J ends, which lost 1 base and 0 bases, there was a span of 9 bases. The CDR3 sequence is CASSLTDSSTDTQYF. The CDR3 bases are TGCGCCAGCAGCTTGACTGACTCTAGCACAGATACGCAGTATTTT.

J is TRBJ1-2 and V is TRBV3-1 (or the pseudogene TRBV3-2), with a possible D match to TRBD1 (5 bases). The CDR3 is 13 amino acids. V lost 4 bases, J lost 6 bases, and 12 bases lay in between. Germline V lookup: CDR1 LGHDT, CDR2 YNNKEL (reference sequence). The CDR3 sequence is CASSPQGIDGYTF. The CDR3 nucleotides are TGTGCCAGCAGCCCTCAGGGCATAGATGGCTACACCTTC.

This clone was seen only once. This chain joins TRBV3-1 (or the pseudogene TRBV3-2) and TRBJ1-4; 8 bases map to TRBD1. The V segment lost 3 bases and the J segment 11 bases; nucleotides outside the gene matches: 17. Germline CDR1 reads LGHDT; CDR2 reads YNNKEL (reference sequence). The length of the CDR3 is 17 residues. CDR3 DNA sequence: TGTGCCAGCAGCCATGGGCTTAGACAGGGGCAGGGTTGGAAACTGTTTTTT. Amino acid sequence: CASSHGLRQGQGWKLFF.

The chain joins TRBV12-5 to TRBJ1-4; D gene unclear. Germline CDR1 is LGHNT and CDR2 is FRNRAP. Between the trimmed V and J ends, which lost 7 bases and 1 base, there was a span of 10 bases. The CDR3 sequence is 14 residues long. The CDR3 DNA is TGTGCTAGTGCCCTGGGCTTAACTAATGAAAAACTGTTTTTT. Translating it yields CASALGLTNEKLFF.

The CDR3 DNA is TGTGCCAGCAGTTTTGGGTCGGCAGGGGGCTACGAGCAGTACTTC. It codes for CASSFGSAGGYEQYF. J is TRBJ2-7 and V is TRBV28; 7 nucleotides match TRBD1. Germline V CDR1 and CDR2: MDHEN, SYDVKM. The V gene end was trimmed by 3 bases and the J gene end by 3 bases; junction bases not matched to a gene: 8. The CDR3 runs to 15 residues.

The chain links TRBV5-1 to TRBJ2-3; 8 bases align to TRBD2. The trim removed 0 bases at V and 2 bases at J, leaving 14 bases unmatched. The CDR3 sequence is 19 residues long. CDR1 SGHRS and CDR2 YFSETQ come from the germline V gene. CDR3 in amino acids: CASSLGRGGLSSATDTQYF. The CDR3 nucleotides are TGCGCCAGCAGCTTGGGACGGGGGGGCCTTTCCAGTGCCACAGATACGCAGTATTTT.

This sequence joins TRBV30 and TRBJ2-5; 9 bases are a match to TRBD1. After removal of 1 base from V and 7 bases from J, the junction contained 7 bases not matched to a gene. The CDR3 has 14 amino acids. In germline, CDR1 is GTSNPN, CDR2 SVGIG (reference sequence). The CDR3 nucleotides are TGTGCCTGGAGTGAAACAGGGGGCGCGAGGACCCAGTACTTC. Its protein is CAWSETGGARTQYF.

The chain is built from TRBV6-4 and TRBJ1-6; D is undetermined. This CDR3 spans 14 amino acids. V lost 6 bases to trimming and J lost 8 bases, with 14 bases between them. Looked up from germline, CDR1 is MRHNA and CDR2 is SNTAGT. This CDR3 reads CASSLTTTHSPLHF. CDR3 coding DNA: TGTGCCAGCAGCTTAACTACGACCCATTCACCCCTCCACTTT.

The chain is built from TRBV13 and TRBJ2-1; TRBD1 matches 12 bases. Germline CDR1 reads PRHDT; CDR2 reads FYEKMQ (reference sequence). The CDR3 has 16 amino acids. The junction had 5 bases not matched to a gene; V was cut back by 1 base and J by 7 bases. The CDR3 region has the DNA TGTGCCAGCAGCTTAGAGGGACAGGGGGCGATGAATGAGCAGTTCTTC. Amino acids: CASSLEGQGAMNEQFF.

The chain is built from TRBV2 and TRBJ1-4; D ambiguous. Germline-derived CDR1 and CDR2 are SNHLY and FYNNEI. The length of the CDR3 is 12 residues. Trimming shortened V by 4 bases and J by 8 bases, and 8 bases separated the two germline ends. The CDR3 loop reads CASSGGVEKLFF. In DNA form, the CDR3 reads TGTGCCAGCAGTGGGGGAGTAGAAAAACTGTTTTTT.

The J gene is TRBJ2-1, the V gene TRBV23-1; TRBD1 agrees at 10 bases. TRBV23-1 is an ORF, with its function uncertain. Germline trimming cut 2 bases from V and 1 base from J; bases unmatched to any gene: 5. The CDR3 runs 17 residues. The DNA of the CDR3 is TGCGCCAGCAGTCAAAGAGGGGACAGGGGATCCTACAATGAGCAGTTCTTC. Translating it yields CASSQRGDRGSYNEQFF.

The CDR3 loop is CASSETGSTDTQYF. Here the CDR3 DNA reads TGTGCCAGCAGTGAGACAGGAAGCACAGATACGCAGTATTTT. The chain has TRBV6-4 and TRBJ2-3, with D perhaps matching TRBD1 (6 bases). The length of the CDR3 is 14 residues. The V gene's germline CDR1 is MRHNA and CDR2 SNTAGT. The V gene lost 3 bases and the J gene lost 0 bases, with 7 bases spanning the gap.

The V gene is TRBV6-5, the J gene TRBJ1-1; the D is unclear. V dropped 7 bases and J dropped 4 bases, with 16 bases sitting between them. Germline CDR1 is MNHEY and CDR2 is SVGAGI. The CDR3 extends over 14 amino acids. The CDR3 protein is CASKTGRQSTEAFF. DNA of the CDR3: TGTGCCAGCAAAACGGGGAGGCAGTCCACTGAAGCTTTCTTT.

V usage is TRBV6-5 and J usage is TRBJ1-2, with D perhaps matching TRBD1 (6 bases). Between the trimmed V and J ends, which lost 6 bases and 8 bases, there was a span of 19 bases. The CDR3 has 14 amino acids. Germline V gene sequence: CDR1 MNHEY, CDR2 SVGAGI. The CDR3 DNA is TGTGCCAGCAGCCCCCAAGGGGGAAGCCGGGGCTACACCTTC. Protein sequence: CASSPQGGSRGYTF.

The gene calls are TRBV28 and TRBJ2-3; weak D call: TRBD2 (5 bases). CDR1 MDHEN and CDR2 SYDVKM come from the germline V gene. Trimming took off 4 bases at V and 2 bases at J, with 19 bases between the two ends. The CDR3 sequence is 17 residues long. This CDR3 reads CASSSVWARGNTDTQYF. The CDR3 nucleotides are TGTGCCAGCAGTTCGGTATGGGCCCGGGGAAACACAGATACGCAGTATTTT. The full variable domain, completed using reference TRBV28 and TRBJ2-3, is DVKVTQSSRYLVKRTGEKVFLECVQDMDHENMFWYRQDPGLGLRLIYFSYDVKMKEKGDIPEGYSVSREKKERFSLILESASTNQTSMYLCASSSVWARGNTDTQYFGPGTRLTVL.

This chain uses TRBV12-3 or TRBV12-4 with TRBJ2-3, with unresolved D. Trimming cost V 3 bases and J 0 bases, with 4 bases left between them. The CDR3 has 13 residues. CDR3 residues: CASSFQSTDTQYF. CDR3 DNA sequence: TGTGCCAGCAGTTTCCAGAGCACAGATACGCAGTATTTT.

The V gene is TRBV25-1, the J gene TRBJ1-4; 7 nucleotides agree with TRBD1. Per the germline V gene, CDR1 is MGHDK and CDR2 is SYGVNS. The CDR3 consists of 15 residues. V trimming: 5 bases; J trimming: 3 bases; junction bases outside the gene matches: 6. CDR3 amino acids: CASSPWTGPNEKLFF. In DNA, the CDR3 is TGTGCCAGCAGTCCCTGGACAGGTCCTAATGAAAAACTGTTTTTT.

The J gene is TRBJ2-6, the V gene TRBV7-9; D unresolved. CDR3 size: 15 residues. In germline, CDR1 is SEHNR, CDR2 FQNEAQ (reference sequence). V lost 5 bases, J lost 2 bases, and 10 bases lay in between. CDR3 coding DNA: TGTGCCAGCAGCCCACAGCTTGCTGGGGCCAACGTCCTGACTTTC. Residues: CASSPQLAGANVLTF.

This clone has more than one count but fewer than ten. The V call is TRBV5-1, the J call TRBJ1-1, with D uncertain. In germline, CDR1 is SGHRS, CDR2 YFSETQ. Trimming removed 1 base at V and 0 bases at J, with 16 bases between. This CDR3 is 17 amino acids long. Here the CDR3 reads CASSLLSGENMNTEAFF. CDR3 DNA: TGCGCCAGCAGCTTGTTATCGGGTGAAAATATGAACACTGAAGCTTTCTTT.

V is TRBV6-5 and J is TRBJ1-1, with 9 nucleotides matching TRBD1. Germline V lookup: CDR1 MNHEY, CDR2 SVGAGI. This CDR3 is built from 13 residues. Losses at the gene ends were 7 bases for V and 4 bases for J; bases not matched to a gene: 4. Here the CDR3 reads CASIRQGGTEAFF. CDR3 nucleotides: TGTGCCAGCATTCGACAGGGGGGCACTGAAGCTTTCTTT.

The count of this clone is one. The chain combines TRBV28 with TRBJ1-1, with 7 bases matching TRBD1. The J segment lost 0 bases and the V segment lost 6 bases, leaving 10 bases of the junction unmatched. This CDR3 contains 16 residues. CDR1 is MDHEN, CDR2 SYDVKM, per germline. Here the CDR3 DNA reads TGTGCCAGCAGCCCGGGACAGAAGATCCTGAACACTGAAGCTTTCTTT. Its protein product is CASSPGQKILNTEAFF.

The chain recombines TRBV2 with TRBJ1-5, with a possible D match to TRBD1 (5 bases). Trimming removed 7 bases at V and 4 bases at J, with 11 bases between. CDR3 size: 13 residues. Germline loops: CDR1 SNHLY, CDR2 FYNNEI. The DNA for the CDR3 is TGTGCCAGCATTGGGGGGGGAAATCAGCCCCAGCATTTT. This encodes CASIGGGNQPQHF.

The CDR3 coding sequence is TGTGCCAGCAGCCCGGGACAGCAGCACGGCTACACCTTC. This encodes CASSPGQQHGYTF. This chain uses TRBV5-4 with TRBJ1-2; 7 positions match TRBD1. V lost 4 bases and J lost 8; bases outside the gene matches: 8. The germline gives CDR1 SGHNT, CDR2 YYREEE (reference sequence). This CDR3 comprises 13 residues.

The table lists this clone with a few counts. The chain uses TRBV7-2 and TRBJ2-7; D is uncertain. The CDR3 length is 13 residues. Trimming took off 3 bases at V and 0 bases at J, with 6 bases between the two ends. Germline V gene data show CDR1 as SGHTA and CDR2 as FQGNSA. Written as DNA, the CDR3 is TGTGCCAGCAGCTTGGTGAGCTCCTACGAGCAGTACTTC. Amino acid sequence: CASSLVSSYEQYF. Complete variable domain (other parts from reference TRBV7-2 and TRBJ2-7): GAGVSQSPSNKVTEKGKDVELRCDPISGHTALYWYRQSLGQGLEFLIYFQGNSAPDKSGLPSDRFSAERTGGSVSTLTIQRTQQEDSAVYLCASSLVSSYEQYFGPGTRLTVT.